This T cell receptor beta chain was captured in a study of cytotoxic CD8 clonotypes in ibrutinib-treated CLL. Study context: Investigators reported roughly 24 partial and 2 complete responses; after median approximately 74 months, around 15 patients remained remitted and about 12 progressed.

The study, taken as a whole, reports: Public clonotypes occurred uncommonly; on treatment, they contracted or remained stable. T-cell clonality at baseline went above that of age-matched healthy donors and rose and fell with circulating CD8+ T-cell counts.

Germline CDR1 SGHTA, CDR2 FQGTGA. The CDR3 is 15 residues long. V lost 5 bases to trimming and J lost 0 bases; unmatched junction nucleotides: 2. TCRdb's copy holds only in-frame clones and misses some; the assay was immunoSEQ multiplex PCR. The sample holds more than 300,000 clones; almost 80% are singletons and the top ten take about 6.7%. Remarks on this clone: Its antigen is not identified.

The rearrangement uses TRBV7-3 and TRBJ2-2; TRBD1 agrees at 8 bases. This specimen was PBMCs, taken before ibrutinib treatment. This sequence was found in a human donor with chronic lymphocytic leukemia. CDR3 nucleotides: TGTGCCAGCAGCGCAGGGGGCGCGAACACCGGGGAGCTGTTTTTT. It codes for CASSAGGANTGELFF.